This TCR beta chain was found in a study of T-cell reconstitution after alpha-beta-depleted transplantation in children. General study findings and limits: Surviving recipient T cells and thymic progenitors underlay high day-60 TCRbeta diversity in some patients. Expanded clones from the graft, numbering several hundred, reportedly supplied alpha-beta T cells about two months after transplant. Hyperexpanded clones declined; after one year, newly produced T cells mostly supplied diversity.

Researchers prepared the TCRbeta library using unique molecular identifiers, the study reports. TCRdb recomputed calls from the PCR reads with MiXCR, one row per CDR3 protein. The sample records tens of thousands of distinct CDR3 sequences, roughly 4.9% being singletons. This clonotype was recorded at least ten times. The antigen remains undetermined. This sequence originates from a boy younger than two who had a stem cell transplant for acute myeloid leukemia, so the T cells may come from the graft donor. The specimen was PBMCs, mostly from graft donor cells, collected 180 days after TCRalphabeta/CD19-depleted stem cell transplant.

The CDR3, as DNA: TGTGCCAGCTCATCCTGGGACATTCGCACAGATACGCAGTATTTT. It translates to CASSSWDIRTDTQYF. V gene TRBV18 combines with J gene TRBJ2-3; D is possibly TRBD1 (6 bases). Between the trimmed V and J ends, which lost 5 bases and 1 base, there was a span of 13 bases. CDR1 is KGHSH, CDR2 LQKENI, per germline. This CDR3 has 15 amino acids.